What follows are 9 T cell receptor beta chains derived from one specimen sequenced in a study of blood T cell repertoires in COVID-19. Sequencing was performed with immunoSEQ multiplex PCR; in TCRdb, only in-frame clones are kept and a portion is missing. The top ten hold 2% to 2.5% of the sample, which has roughly 240,000 clones, approximately 85% seen once. Sequencing was done on a sample of PBMCs or T cells enriched from blood (not recorded which). The receptor set was obtained from a woman between 45 and 65 years old who had recovered from COVID-19.

This chain links TRBV2 with TRBJ2-5, with TRBD1 identical over 9 bases. V lost 2 bases, J lost 5 bases, and 6 bases stayed unmatched. The CDR3 totals 15 residues. The germline V gene encodes CDR1 SNHLY and CDR2 FYNNEI. The CDR3 is CASSEPGQGFETQYF. In DNA, the CDR3 is TGTGCCAGCAGTGAACCCGGACAGGGGTTTGAGACCCAGTACTTC. Together with reference TRBV2 and TRBJ2-5, the CDR3 gives the full variable domain: EPEVTQTPSHQVTQMGQEVILRCVPISNHLYFYWYRQILGQKVEFLVSFYNNEISEKSEIFDDQFSVERPDGSNFTLKIRSTKLEDSAMYFCASSEPGQGFETQYFGPGTRLLVL.

V usage is TRBV6-5 and J usage is TRBJ1-2, with a possible D match to TRBD1 (5 bases). V was trimmed by 6 bases and J by 7 bases, leaving 12 bases between them. The CDR3 length is 12 residues. Germline assignment: CDR1 MNHEY and CDR2 SVGAGI. Here the CDR3 DNA reads TGTGCCAGCAGGGGGAGGGGAGGTGGCTACACCTTC. Protein: CASRGRGGGYTF.

This chain joins TRBV19 and TRBJ2-1; a possible D gene is TRBD1 (7 bases). CDR1 is LNHDA and CDR2 is SQIVND in the germline V gene (reference sequence). Trimming left V 1 base short and J 5 bases short, with 12 bases between. This CDR3 spans 15 amino acids. CDR3 region: CASSIGRGQNNEQFF. CDR3 DNA sequence: TGTGCCAGTAGTATAGGGAGGGGGCAGAACAATGAGCAGTTCTTC.

The chain recombines TRBV6-5 with TRBJ1-1; 7 positions match TRBD1. Germline values: CDR1 MNHEY, CDR2 SVGAGI. This CDR3 has 14 residues. V shed 6 bases, J shed 4 bases, and the junction held 8 bases outside the gene matches. CDR3 in amino acids: CASRVDRAGTEAFF. The DNA for the CDR3 is TGTGCCAGCAGAGTTGACAGGGCGGGCACTGAAGCTTTCTTT.

V and J are TRBV11-2 and TRBJ1-1, with 8 bases lining up with TRBD1. Germline V gene sequence: CDR1 SGHAT, CDR2 FQNNGV. J gave up 10 bases and V 3 bases, and 7 bases lay outside the gene matches. CDR3 size: 13 residues. The CDR3 coding sequence is TGTGCCAGCAGCTTGATGGGGGGACAGGCAGCTTTCTTT. Its translation is CASSLMGGQAAFF.

The chain has TRBV29-1 and TRBJ1-1; D gene ambiguous. V was shortened by 6 bases and J by 0 bases, with 14 bases between the two germline ends. Germline V gene data show CDR1 as SQVTM and CDR2 as ANQGSEA. The CDR3 spans 14 residues. CDR3 bases: TGCAGCGTGAGGGTGGGCTATATGAACACTGAAGCTTTCTTT. Protein sequence: CSVRVGYMNTEAFF.

DNA for the CDR3: TGCAGCGGGCCGGGGACTAGCGGGTTATCCTACGAGCAGTACTTC. Translation: CSGPGTSGLSYEQYF. The chain is built from TRBV29-1 and TRBJ2-7; 12 bases match TRBD2. The CDR3 is 15 amino acids. From germline, CDR1 is SQVTM and CDR2 ANQGSEA. The ends lost 7 bases at V and 1 base at J; junction bases unmatched: 8.

V gene TRBV9 combines with J gene TRBJ2-1; 8 bases agree with TRBD2. The ends lost 3 bases at V and 15 bases at J; junction bases unmatched: 11. Germline lookup yields CDR1 SGDLS and CDR2 YYNGEE. The CDR3 length is 13 residues. CDR3 protein: CASSATVGLAPFF. CDR3 sequence (DNA): TGTGCCAGCAGCGCCACCGTAGGACTAGCCCCGTTCTTC.

V usage is TRBV7-3 and J usage is TRBJ2-2; D may be TRBD1 (6 bases). This CDR3 spans 15 amino acids. The germline V and J ends were trimmed by 5 bases and 1 base, with 11 bases remaining between them. In germline, CDR1 is SGHTA, CDR2 FQGTGA. The CDR3 sequence is CASSPLQGNTGELFF. DNA for the CDR3: TGTGCCAGCAGCCCATTACAGGGGAACACCGGGGAGCTGTTTTTT.